This TCR beta chain stems from a study of blood T cell repertoires in COVID-19. Study-wide context: Sources were T cells, B-cell-depleted T cells, or PBMCs; the material itself was cDNA or gDNA.

Clones were read by immunoSEQ multiplex PCR, and TCRdb kept only the in-frame ones, dropping some. The sample has 150,000 to 200,000 clones, roughly four fifths seen once. The CDR3 sequence is 14 residues long. CDR1 is SGHTA, CDR2 FQGTGA, per germline. With regard to this clone: One end of the junction fails to match germline, which may point to a read error.

What was sequenced was peripheral blood. This TCR was recovered from a human donor in a cohort sampled during active COVID-19. The rearrangement uses TRBV7-3 and TRBJ2-1; 12 bases map to TRBD2. In DNA form, the CDR3 reads TGTGCCAGCAGCCTAACTAGCGGGAGGCATGAGCAGTTCTTC. This gives the protein CASSLTSGRHEQFF.